The T cell receptor beta chain under discussion was sequenced for a study of identical twins. Whole-study results and caveats: Models, which agreed with sharing between unrelated individuals, nonetheless underestimated the out-of-frame TCR alpha sharing seen in monozygotic twins. Conclusions relied on cross-sectional statistical analysis, not following the same donors.

Unique molecular identifiers were present on the cDNA, and a universal primer site came from template switching. TCRdb re-derived calls from the 5' RACE reads in MiXCR, one entry per CDR3 protein. The sample shows hundreds of thousands of distinct CDR3 sequences, about 14% of them seen only once. In this sample, this clonotype turned up a few times. The antigen is unknown. The CDR3 is 18 residues long. V trimming: 7 bases; J trimming: 0 bases; junction bases outside the gene matches: 12. CDR1 is SQVTM and CDR2 is ANQGSEA in the germline V gene. The chain uses TRBV29-1 and TRBJ2-3; 14 bases line up with TRBD2. Sequenced: memory (CD45RO+) T cells sorted from blood. This receptor was taken from a woman aged 18-35 years in good health. The CDR3, as DNA: TGCAGCGCCTCCGGGACTAGCGGGAGTGGGGCTAGCACAGATACGCAGTATTTT. Encoded protein: CSASGTSGSGASTDTQYF.